The clone carrying this T cell receptor (beta chain) has at least ten counts. The CDR3 loop spans 15 amino acids. Germline CDR1 reads DFQATT; CDR2 reads SNEGSKA (reference sequence). The J segment lost 2 bases and the V segment lost 0 bases, leaving 5 bases of the junction unmatched. This sample stems from a study of T cells in Graves' hyperthyroidism and ophthalmopathy. The wider study: Blood from the periphery was taken at initial diagnosis, before any treatment.

Ophthalmopathy patients all had a Clinical Activity Score of at least 3, a NOSPECS grade of at least 4 and disease under 3 months old. Reasons for excluding patients were uncontrolled infection, other autoimmune disease, pregnancy or lactation. Authors of the study amplified TCR beta CDR3 regions from RNA transcripts. The HTBI set primed first-round TCR CDR3 RT-PCR. TCRdb re-derived calls from the multiplex PCR reads in MiXCR, one entry per CDR3 protein. Seen here are 240,000 or so distinct CDR3 sequences, about 15% observed once, and the top ten hold around 30%. The source material was blood. The TCR comes from a woman between 18 and 29 years old with Graves' ophthalmopathy. V is TRBV20-1 and J is TRBJ1-2; 8 nucleotides match TRBD1. CDR3 protein: CSARDPTGGNYGYTF. As DNA, the CDR3 is TGCAGTGCTAGAGATCCCACAGGGGGAAACTATGGCTACACCTTC.